Shown below are 4 T cell receptor beta chains from a single sample sequenced in a study of persistence of HIV-infected CD4 T cells. The stimulus was lysate of CMV-infected fibroblasts, 9 to 10 ug/mL. CD40L-negative CD69-negative CD45RO-high memory CD4+ T cells were sorted as populations depleted of antigen-responding cells. No antigens are known for them. The immunoSEQ assay was version 4, run in survey mode. Measured with immunoSEQ multiplex PCR; TCRdb has only the in-frame clones, and not every one. The top ten clones hold roughly 4.8% of a sample with approximately 30,000 clones, roughly four fifths of them seen once. The input for sequencing was CD4+ T cells sorted from PBMCs after approximately 20-hour stimulation, taken from a patient who received antiretroviral therapy. The receptors originated from an adult man with HIV who was CMV-seropositive.

This clone was seen more than once but under ten times. This chain uses TRBV9 with TRBJ2-2; possible D gene TRBD1, 7 bases. Trimming took 0 bases from V and 5 from J, leaving 17 bases between them. The length of the CDR3 is 17 residues. The germline V gene encodes CDR1 SGDLS and CDR2 YYNGEE. CDR3 DNA sequence: TGTGCCAGCAGCGTAGGACAGGGACTCTCCTCGACCGGGGAGCTGTTTTTT. Translated: CASSVGQGLSSTGELFF.

The CDR3 sequence is CASSPRQGASEKLFF. The CDR3 DNA sequence: TGTGCCAGTAGTCCGCGACAGGGGGCCTCTGAAAAACTGTTTTTT. The chain joins TRBV19 to TRBJ1-4, with TRBD1 matching over 10 bases. V shed 5 bases and J 7 bases; nucleotides not matched to a gene: 7. The CDR3 has 15 residues. Germline V gene lookup returns CDR1 LNHDA and CDR2 SQIVND (reference sequence).

Only one count was recorded for this clone. The CDR3 spells CASSPSSSGANVLTF. The CDR3 region has the DNA TGTGCCAGCAGTCCATCTAGCTCTGGGGCCAACGTCCTGACTTTC. This chain connects TRBV28 to TRBJ2-6; the D is unclear. This CDR3 contains 15 residues. Germline CDR1 is MDHEN and CDR2 is SYDVKM. The germline V and J ends were trimmed by 5 bases and 0 bases, with 8 bases remaining between them.

The gene calls are TRBV2 and TRBJ1-4, with a possible D match to TRBD1 (5 bases). CDR3 length: 14 amino acids. The germline CDR1 and CDR2 sequences are SNHLY and FYNNEI. The V end was cut by 7 bases, the J end by 8 bases, with 17 bases between. In DNA, the CDR3 is TGTGCCAGCACGAAGACAGAGGCCGAAGAAAAACTGTTTTTT. The encoded protein is CASTKTEAEEKLFF.